Listed here are 3 T cell receptor beta chains from one sample, sequenced in a study of cytomegalovirus exposure and HLA in healthy donors. Vbeta (60) and Jbeta (13) primers were used in the PCR. Clones were sequenced by immunoSEQ multiplex PCR, and TCRdb holds only the in-frame ones, with some missing. The sample lists about 130,000 clones; roughly 77% were seen once. The sequencing sample was made of PBMCs. These receptors originate from a woman aged 35 to 49 in good health and CMV-seropositive.

The chain employs TRBV27 and TRBJ1-5; perhaps TRBD1 as D (6 bases). Looked up from germline, CDR1 is MNHEY and CDR2 is SMNVEV (reference sequence). V lost 6 bases, J lost 1 base, and 13 bases lay in between. The CDR3 consists of 15 residues. This chain's CDR3 is CASRQGFGSNQPQHF. The CDR3 DNA follows: TGTGCCAGCAGACAGGGATTCGGGAGCAATCAGCCCCAGCATTTT.

The J gene is TRBJ2-2, the V gene TRBV19; 8 bases fit TRBD1. CDR3 length: 16 amino acids. V lost 3 bases, J lost 5 bases, and 8 bases stayed unmatched. Germline-derived CDR1 and CDR2 are LNHDA and SQIVND (reference sequence). The CDR3 loop reads CASSIGPGGTTGELFF. CDR3 coding DNA: TGTGCCAGTAGTATTGGGCCAGGGGGCACAACCGGGGAGCTGTTTTTT.

This clone was seen only once. This rearrangement joins TRBV5-1 to TRBJ2-2, with 10 bases identical to TRBD2. V shed 0 bases and J 4 bases; nucleotides not matched to a gene: 3. Germline V lookup: CDR1 SGHRS, CDR2 YFSETQ. The CDR3 sequence is 16 residues long. CDR3 bases: TGCGCCAGCAGCTTGGCAGCGGGAGGGGTCACCGGGGAGCTGTTTTTT. Translated: CASSLAAGGVTGELFF.